The clone carrying this TCR beta chain was counted only a few times. Its antigen remains unidentified. The treatment denotes: roughly 10-day PBMC culture with coronavirus spike peptide pools or control peptides (ViraFEST assay). First, ViraFEST expanded antigen-specific T cells with peptide pools, and next it sequenced the TCRs. Medium was half-exchanged with fresh IL-2 medium on days 3 and 7. This sample is part of a study of vaccination and CD4 T cells after COVID-19. Study-wide context: Post-COVID draws followed diagnosis by a median around 100 days (range 35 to 161). Overlapping peptides of the spike proteins of SARS-CoV-2, HCoV-NL63, HCoV-OC43 and HCoV-229E were used for cell stimulation.

This CDR3 comprises 14 residues. V was clipped by 2 bases and J by 4 bases, with 11 bases between them. CDR1 is DFQATT, CDR2 SNEGSKA, per germline (reference sequence). An Oncomine TCR Beta short-read assay was used to sequence the DNA from cultured CD4+ T cells. TCRdb independently ran MiXCR on the PCR reads; one entry per CDR3 protein. The table shows about 9,700 distinct CDR3 sequences, with around 53% occurring only once. Sequencing used CD4+ T cells from blood, cultured in vitro. The sequence was obtained from a human donor who had recovered from COVID-19. J is TRBJ1-4 and V is TRBV20-1; D is possibly TRBD1 (5 bases). The CDR3 DNA is TGCAGTGCTAGAACTGACAGCCTTAATGAAAAACTGTTTTTT. The encoded protein is CSARTDSLNEKLFF.